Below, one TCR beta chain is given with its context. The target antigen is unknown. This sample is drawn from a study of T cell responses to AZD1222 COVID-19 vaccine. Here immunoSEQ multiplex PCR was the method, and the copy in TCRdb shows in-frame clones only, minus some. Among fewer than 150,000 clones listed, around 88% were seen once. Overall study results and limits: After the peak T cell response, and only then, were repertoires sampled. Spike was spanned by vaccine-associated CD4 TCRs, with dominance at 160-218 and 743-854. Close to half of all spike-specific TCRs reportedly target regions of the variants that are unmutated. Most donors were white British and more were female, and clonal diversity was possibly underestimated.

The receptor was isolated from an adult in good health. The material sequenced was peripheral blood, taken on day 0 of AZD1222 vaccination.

This CDR3 reads CASSIVNSAGNTIYF. The DNA for the CDR3 is TGTGCCAGTAGTATTGTGAACTCCGCTGGAAACACCATATATTTT. This chain connects TRBV19 to TRBJ1-3; no firm D call. CDR3 length equals 15 residues. Deletions cut 3 bases from V and 2 bases from J, with 11 bases between. Germline CDR1 LNHDA, CDR2 SQIVND (reference sequence).